The entry below gives a single T cell receptor (beta chain) sequence along with its context. The sample originates from a study of control samples from healthy donors and cancer patients. The repertoire was sequenced with immunoSEQ multiplex PCR; TCRdb's copy has only in-frame clones and lacks some. The specimen's table records approximately 190,000 clones. The germline gives CDR1 SGHRS, CDR2 YFSETQ. There are 12 residues in the CDR3. V was cut by 4 bases and J by 12 bases, with 16 bases left in between. What was sequenced was blood. The source is a woman aged 25 to 45 in good health. The rearrangement uses TRBV5-1 and TRBJ2-5; D assignment may be TRBD1 or TRBD2 (7 bases each). As DNA, the CDR3 is TGCGCCAGCAGCCAATCGGGGGGACAGAAGTACTTC. It is translated as CASSQSGGQKYF.